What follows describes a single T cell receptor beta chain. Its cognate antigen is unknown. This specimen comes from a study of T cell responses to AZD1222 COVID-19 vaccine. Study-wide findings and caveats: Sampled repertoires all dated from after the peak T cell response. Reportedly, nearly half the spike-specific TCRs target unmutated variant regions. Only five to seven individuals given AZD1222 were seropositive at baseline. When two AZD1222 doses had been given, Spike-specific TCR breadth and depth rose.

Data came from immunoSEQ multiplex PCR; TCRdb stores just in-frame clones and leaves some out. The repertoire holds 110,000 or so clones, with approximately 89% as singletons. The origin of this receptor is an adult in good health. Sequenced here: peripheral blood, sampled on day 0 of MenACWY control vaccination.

The CDR3 DNA reads TGTGCCAGCAGCCCCAGACAGGTTAGCTATGGCTACACCTTC. Amino acid sequence: CASSPRQVSYGYTF. The rearrangement links TRBV6-5 to TRBJ1-2, with D perhaps matching TRBD1 (6 bases). V lost 6 bases to trimming and J lost 4 bases, with 15 bases between them. This CDR3 spans 14 amino acids. Germline values: CDR1 MNHEY, CDR2 SVGAGI.